This T cell receptor beta chain was recovered during a study of OX40 agonist ivuxolimab in advanced cancers. The germline CDR1 and CDR2 sequences are MNHEY and SMNVEV (reference sequence). The ends were cut back, 2 bases at V and 7 bases at J, with 11 bases in the middle. This CDR3 comprises 13 residues. This clone was seen only once. Profiled with immunoSEQ multiplex PCR; TCRdb holds only in-frame clones, not every one. Here the sample spans some 60,000 clones, 91% being singletons. The material was CD4+ or CD8+ T cells sorted from blood, obtained in a trial of the OX40 agonist ivuxolimab. The chain uses TRBV27 and TRBJ2-5; D may be TRBD1 or TRBD2 (6 bases each). The sequence was collected from an adult with an advanced solid tumor such as melanoma, head and neck, liver or kidney cancer. The CDR3: CASSLPEGGTQYF. Written as DNA, the CDR3 is TGTGCCAGCAGTTTACCCGAGGGGGGGACCCAGTACTTC.